This TCR beta chain derives from a study of T cell responses to AZD1222 COVID-19 vaccine. For this clone: Its antigen remains unidentified.

Assay: immunoSEQ multiplex PCR; the TCRdb copy retains only in-frame clones and omits some. Of tens of thousands of clones detected, around four fifths appear once; the ten largest clones hold over 20%. Notes on the study in general: Unmutated regions of variants are reportedly targeted by nearly half of spike-specific TCRs. Donors were chiefly white British, with a greater number of females, and clonal diversity was perhaps underestimated.

Trimming shortened V by 6 bases and J by 3 bases, and 14 bases separated the two germline ends. The length of the CDR3 is 15 residues. The germline gives CDR1 MDHEN, CDR2 SYDVKM. The chain carries TRBV28 and TRBJ1-4; possibly TRBD1 for D (5 bases). The clonotype was recovered from an adult in good health. This specimen was peripheral blood, taken on day 0 of AZD1222 vaccination. The CDR3 loop is CASRPQGGANEKLFF. The CDR3 DNA reads TGTGCCAGCAGGCCCCAGGGTGGAGCTAATGAAAAACTGTTTTTT.